The clone carrying this TCR beta chain came up many times. The data belong to a study of neurological immune-mediated disorders. A 10-nucleotide random UMI tagged transcripts in template-switch 5'RACE cDNA synthesis. Each sequencing run yielded over 170 million TCR-beta sequences from 15-18 subjects. TCRdb re-derived calls from the 5' RACE reads in MiXCR, one entry per CDR3 protein. The table lists about 59,000 distinct CDR3 sequences, over 9.5% of them singletons. Trimming removed 3 bases from V and 6 bases from J; junction bases left unmatched: 12. This CDR3 spans 17 amino acids. This sequence was found in a woman aged 55-70 years with HTLV-1-associated myelopathy (HAM/TSP). Sample: PBMCs. V is TRBV12-3 or TRBV12-4 and J is TRBJ2-2, with 8 nucleotides matching TRBD1. CDR3 protein: CASSLRSGTGRPGELFF. CDR3 DNA: TGTGCCAGCAGTTTGAGGTCGGGGACAGGAAGGCCCGGGGAGCTGTTTTTT.